The following is a T cell receptor beta chain sequence with its context. Its cognate antigen is unknown. Trimming at V came to 1 base and at J to 8 bases, leaving 13 bases not matched to a gene. The CDR3 runs 18 residues. CDR1 and CDR2 from the germline V gene are SGHAT and FQNNGV. These data are taken from a study of T-cell reconstitution after alpha-beta-depleted transplantation in children. Notes on the study in general: About two months after transplant, alpha-beta T cells reportedly came from several hundred expanded graft clones.

The TCRbeta library incorporated unique molecular identifiers. A single record per CDR3 protein comes from TCRdb applying MiXCR to the PCR reads. The data hold 60,000 to 100,000 distinct CDR3 sequences, with 15% to 20% observed a single time. The chain employs TRBV11-2 and TRBJ2-3; 12 bases fit TRBD2. The origin of this receptor is a male patient aged 2 to 9 who had a stem cell transplant for acute lymphoblastic leukemia, so the T cells may come from the graft donor. This sample comprised PBMCs, mostly from graft donor cells, obtained 360 days after TCRalphabeta/CD19-depleted stem cell transplant. Here the CDR3 reads CASSLVSASLLAGGTQYF. The CDR3 DNA reads TGTGCCAGCAGCTTAGTTTCGGCCAGCCTACTAGCGGGGGGTACGCAGTATTTT. Complete variable domain (other parts from reference TRBV11-2 and TRBJ2-3): EAGVAQSPRYKIIEKRQSVAFWCNPISGHATLYWYQQILGQGPKLLIQFQNNGVVDDSQLPKDRFSAERLKGVDSTLKIQPAKLEDSAVYLCASSLVSASLLAGGTQYFGPGTRLTVL.